A selection of T cell receptor beta chains follows, all from one sample in a study of cytotoxic CD8 clonotypes in ibrutinib-treated CLL. TCRdb's copy holds only in-frame clones and misses some; the assay was immunoSEQ multiplex PCR. In the table there are under 30,000 clones, approximately 57% of which are singletons. This material consisted of PBMCs, taken before ibrutinib treatment. These TCRs come from a human donor with chronic lymphocytic leukemia. Each CDR3 is given with its conserved first and last residue. D genes are given only for firm matches. Clone size is given for some rows only: seen once, a few or many times, or a class if the clone is expanded.

j_call d_call v_call clone_size cdr3_aa cdr3_nt
TRBJ1-6 NA TRBV25-1 NA CASSGSSYNSPLHF TGTGCCAGCAGTGGCAGCTCCTATAATTCACCCCTCCACTTT
TRBJ1-4 NA TRBV6-1 NA CASSPPGTNEKLFF TGTGCCAGCAGTCCCCCAGGGACAAATGAAAAACTGTTTTTT
TRBJ1-1 TRBD1 TRBV18 NA CASSVAPGQGNTEAFF TGTGCCAGCTCCGTCGCTCCGGGACAGGGGAACACTGAAGCTTTCTTT
TRBJ2-1 NA TRBV5-1 NA CASSGIIQALGLGTYNEQFF TGCGCCAGCAGCGGAATAATACAGGCACTGGGCCTTGGCACCTACAATGAGCAGTTCTTC
TRBJ2-7 NA TRBV7-6 few CASSPRGGQQYF TGTGCCAGCAGCCCCCGTGGGGGTCAGCAGTACTTC
TRBJ2-3 TRBD2 TRBV28 NA CASSSSGSADTQYF TGTGCCAGCAGTTCTAGCGGGAGCGCAGATACGCAGTATTTT
TRBJ2-7 TRBD1 TRBV7-9 NA CASSEGQNYEQYF TGTGCCAGCAGCGAGGGACAGAACTACGAGCAGTACTTC
TRBJ2-5 TRBD1 TRBV19 NA CASSITGALGETQYF TGTGCCAGTAGTATCACAGGGGCCCTGGGGGAGACCCAGTACTTC
TRBJ1-1 NA TRBV29-1 NA CSAASRTMNTEAFF TGCAGCGCCGCCAGTCGAACCATGAACACTGAAGCTTTCTTT
TRBJ1-4 NA TRBV19 NA CATLKVGGRGEKLFF TGTGCCACCCTCAAGGTGGGGGGAAGAGGAGAAAAACTGTTTTTT
TRBJ2-7 TRBD1 TRBV28 NA CASSLPRGQGHEQYF TGTGCCAGCAGTTTGCCAAGGGGACAGGGACACGAGCAGTACTTC
TRBJ2-1 TRBD2 TRBV5-1 few CASSLLAGIDNEQFF TGCGCCAGCAGCTTACTAGCGGGGATAGACAATGAGCAGTTCTTC
TRBJ2-4 NA TRBV28 few CASSPTGGANIQYF TGTGCCAGCAGTCCTACTGGCGGGGCTAACATTCAGTACTTC
TRBJ1-4 NA TRBV9 NA CASSVADGGLMTNEKLFF TGTGCCAGCAGCGTAGCTGACGGGGGGCTTATGACAAATGAAAAACTGTTTTTT
TRBJ1-2 TRBD1 TRBV5-4 NA CASSYTGGHGYTF TGTGCCAGCAGCTACACAGGGGGGCATGGCTACACCTTC
TRBJ2-1 TRBD1 TRBV7-2 NA CASSSQGVSYNEQFF TGTGCCAGCAGTTCACAGGGGGTCTCCTACAATGAGCAGTTCTTC
TRBJ1-2 NA TRBV28 NA CASSLATVGYTF TGTGCCAGCAGTTTAGCGACGGTGGGCTACACCTTC
TRBJ2-3 TRBD2 TRBV7-6 medium-sized CASSLELAGADTQYF TGTGCCAGCAGCTTAGAACTAGCGGGAGCAGATACGCAGTATTTT
TRBJ2-1 TRBD2 TRBV5-1 NA CASSWTSGRGGNEQFF TGCGCCAGCAGCTGGACTAGCGGGAGGGGAGGGAATGAGCAGTTCTTC
TRBJ2-3 TRBD1 TRBV19 NA CASSGQGTTSTDTQYF TGTGCCAGTAGCGGACAGGGGACAACTAGCACAGATACGCAGTATTTT
TRBJ2-1 TRBD1 TRBV2 NA CASSVTQGAGEQFF TGTGCCAGCAGTGTGACCCAGGGGGCAGGTGAGCAGTTCTTC